This TCR beta chain was obtained from a study of shared clonotypes between healthy human individuals. The wider study: For every donor, three CD4 naive, three CD4 memory, two CD8 naive and one CD8 memory plates were used.

The V end was cut by 0 bases, the J end by 6 bases, with 9 bases between. The CDR3 loop spans 13 amino acids. CDR1 and CDR2 from the germline V gene are SGHVS and FNYEAQ. Regarding the study as a whole: Memory subsets generally showed smaller estimated richness than naive subsets did. A handful of donors held about 5% of naive CD4 clonotypes in common. Only blood samples were collected, and tissue repertoires likely differ.

Using immunoSEQ multiplex PCR, the repertoire was profiled, and TCRdb retains in-frame clones only, with some absent. The sample yields nearly 2 million clones, roughly 95% seen once. With regard to this clone: Its antigen is unknown. The sample contains more than one DNA sequence encoding this CDR3.

Naive CD8 isolation took CD45RO-negative cells positively selected for CCR7 and excluded terminally differentiated effector memory CD45RA+ cells. The sample was naive CD8+ T cells sorted from blood. The sequence was collected from a man younger than 35 in good health. This chain connects TRBV7-6 to TRBJ2-7; D is possibly TRBD2 (6 bases). CDR3 coding DNA: TGTGCCAGCAGCTTAGCGGGAGGTTCCGAGCAGTACTTC. Translation gives CASSLAGGSEQYF.